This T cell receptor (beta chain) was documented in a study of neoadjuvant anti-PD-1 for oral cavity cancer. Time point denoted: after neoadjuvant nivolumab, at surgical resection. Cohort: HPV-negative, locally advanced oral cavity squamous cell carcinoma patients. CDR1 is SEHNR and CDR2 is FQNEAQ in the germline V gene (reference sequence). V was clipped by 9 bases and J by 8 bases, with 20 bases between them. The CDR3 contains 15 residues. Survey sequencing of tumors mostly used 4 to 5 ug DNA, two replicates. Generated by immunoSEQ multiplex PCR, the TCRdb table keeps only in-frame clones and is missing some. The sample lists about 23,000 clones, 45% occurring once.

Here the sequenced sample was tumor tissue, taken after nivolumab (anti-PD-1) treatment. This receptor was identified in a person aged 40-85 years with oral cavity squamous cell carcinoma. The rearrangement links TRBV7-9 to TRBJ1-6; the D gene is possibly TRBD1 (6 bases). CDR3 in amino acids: CASTSVGGGHSPLHF. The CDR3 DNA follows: TGTGCCAGTACCTCCGTGGGGGGCGGTCATTCACCCCTCCACTTT.